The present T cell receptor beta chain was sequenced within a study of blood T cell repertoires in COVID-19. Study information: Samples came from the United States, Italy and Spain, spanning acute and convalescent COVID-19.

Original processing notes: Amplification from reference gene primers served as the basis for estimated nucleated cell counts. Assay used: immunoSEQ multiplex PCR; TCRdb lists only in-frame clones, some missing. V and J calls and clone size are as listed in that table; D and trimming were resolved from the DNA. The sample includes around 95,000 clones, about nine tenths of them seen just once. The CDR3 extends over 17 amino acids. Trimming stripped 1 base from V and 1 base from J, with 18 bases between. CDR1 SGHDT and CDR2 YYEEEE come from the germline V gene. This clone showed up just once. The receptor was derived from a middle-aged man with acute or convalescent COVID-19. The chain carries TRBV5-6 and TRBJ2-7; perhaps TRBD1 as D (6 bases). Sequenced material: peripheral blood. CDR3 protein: CASSLRVLQGLSYEQYF. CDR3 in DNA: TGTGCCAGCAGCTTGCGTGTTCTACAGGGCCTATCCTACGAGCAGTACTTC.